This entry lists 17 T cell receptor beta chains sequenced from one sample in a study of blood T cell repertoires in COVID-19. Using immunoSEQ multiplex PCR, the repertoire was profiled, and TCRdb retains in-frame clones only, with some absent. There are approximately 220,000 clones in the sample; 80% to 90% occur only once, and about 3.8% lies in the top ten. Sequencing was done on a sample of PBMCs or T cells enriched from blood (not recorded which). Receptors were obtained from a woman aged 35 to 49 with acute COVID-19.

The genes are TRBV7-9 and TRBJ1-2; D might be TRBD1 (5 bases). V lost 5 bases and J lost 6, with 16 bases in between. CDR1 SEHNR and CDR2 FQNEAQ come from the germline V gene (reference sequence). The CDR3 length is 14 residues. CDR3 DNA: TGTGCCAGCAGCGACTCACAGGCTCCTAATGGCTACACCTTC. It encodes CASSDSQAPNGYTF.

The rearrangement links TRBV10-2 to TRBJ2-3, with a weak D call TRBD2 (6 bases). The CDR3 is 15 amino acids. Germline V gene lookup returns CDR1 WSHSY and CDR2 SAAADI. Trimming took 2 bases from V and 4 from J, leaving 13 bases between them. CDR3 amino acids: CASSESGGIADTQYF. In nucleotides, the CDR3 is TGCGCCAGCAGTGAGAGTGGCGGGATCGCAGATACGCAGTATTTT.

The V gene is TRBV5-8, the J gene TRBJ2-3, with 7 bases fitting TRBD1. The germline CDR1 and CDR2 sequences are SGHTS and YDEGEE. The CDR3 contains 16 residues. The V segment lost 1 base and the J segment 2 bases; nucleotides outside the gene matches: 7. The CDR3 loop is CASSLMRGPYTDTQYF. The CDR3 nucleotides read TGTGCCAGCAGCTTGATGAGGGGGCCTTACACAGATACGCAGTATTTT.

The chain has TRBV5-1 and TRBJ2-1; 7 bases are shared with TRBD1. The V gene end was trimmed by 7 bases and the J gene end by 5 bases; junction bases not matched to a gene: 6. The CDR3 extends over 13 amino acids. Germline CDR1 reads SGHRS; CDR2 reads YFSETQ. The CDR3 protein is CASYLQGHNEQFF. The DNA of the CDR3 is TGCGCCAGCTATTTACAGGGGCACAATGAGCAGTTCTTC.

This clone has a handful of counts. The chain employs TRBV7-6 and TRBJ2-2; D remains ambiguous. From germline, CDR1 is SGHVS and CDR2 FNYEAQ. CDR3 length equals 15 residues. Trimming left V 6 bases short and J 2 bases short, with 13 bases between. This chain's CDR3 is CASREWSTNTGELFF. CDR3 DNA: TGTGCCAGCAGGGAATGGAGCACTAACACCGGGGAGCTGTTTTTT.

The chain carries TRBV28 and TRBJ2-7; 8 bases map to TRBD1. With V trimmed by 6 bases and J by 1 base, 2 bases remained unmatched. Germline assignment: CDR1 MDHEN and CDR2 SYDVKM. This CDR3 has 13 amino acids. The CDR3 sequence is CASRTGESYEQYF. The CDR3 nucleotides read TGTGCCAGCAGGACAGGGGAGTCCTACGAGCAGTACTTC.

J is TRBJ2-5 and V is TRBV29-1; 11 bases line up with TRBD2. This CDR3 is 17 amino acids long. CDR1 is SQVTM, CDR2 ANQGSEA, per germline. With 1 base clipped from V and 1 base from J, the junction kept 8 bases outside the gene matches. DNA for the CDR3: TGCAGCGTTGAAGTAGGTTGGCTAGCGGGAGGCCAAGAGACCCAGTACTTC. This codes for CSVEVGWLAGGQETQYF.

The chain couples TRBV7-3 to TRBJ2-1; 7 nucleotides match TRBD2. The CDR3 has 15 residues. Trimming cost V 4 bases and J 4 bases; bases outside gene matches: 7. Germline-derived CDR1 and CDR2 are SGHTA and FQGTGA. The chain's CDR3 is CASSSGRADYNEQFF. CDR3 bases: TGTGCCAGCAGCTCGGGGAGGGCCGATTACAATGAGCAGTTCTTC.

CDR3 residues: CAKSRGWGEDEQYF. The CDR3 DNA is TGTGCCAAATCCAGGGGATGGGGTGAGGACGAGCAGTACTTC. The chain uses TRBV2 and TRBJ2-7, with D possibly matching TRBD1 (6 bases). Germline lookup yields CDR1 SNHLY and CDR2 FYNNEI. V lost 10 bases and J lost 5, with 21 bases in between. This CDR3 comprises 14 residues.

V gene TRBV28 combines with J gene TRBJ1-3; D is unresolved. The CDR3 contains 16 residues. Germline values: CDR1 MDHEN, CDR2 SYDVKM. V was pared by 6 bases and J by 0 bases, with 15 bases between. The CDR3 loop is CASSLLLSRSGNTIYF. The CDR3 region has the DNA TGTGCCAGCAGCCTCCTCTTGAGTCGCTCTGGAAACACCATATATTTT.

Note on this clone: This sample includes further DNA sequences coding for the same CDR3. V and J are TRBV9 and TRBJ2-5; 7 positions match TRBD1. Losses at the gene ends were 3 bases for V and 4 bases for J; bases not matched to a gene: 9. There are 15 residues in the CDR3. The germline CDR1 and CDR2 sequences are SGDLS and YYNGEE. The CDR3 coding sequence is TGTGCCAGCAGCGCAAGACAGGGTTTGTTAGAGACCCAGTACTTC. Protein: CASSARQGLLETQYF.

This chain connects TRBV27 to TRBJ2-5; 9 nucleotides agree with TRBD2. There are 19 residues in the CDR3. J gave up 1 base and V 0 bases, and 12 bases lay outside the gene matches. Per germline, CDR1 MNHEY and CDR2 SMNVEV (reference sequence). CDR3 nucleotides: TGTGCCAGCAGTTTATCGGGCCTAGCGGGAAGCCGGGGCCAAGAGACCCAGTACTTC. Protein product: CASSLSGLAGSRGQETQYF.

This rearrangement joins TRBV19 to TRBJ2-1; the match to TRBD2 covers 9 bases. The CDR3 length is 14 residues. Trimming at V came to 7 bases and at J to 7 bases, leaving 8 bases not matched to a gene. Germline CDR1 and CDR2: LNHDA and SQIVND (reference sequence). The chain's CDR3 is CASTKAGGLNEQFF. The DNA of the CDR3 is TGTGCCAGTACCAAAGCGGGAGGCCTGAATGAGCAGTTCTTC.

In DNA, the CDR3 is TGCAGCGTTACACCTCAAGGGCGGGGCCCGGCCAATGAGCAGTTCTTC. It translates to CSVTPQGRGPANEQFF. V and J are TRBV29-1 and TRBJ2-1; a possible D gene is TRBD2 (6 bases). Trimming shortened V by 5 bases and J by 6 bases, and 23 bases separated the two germline ends. The CDR3 is made up of 16 amino acids. The germline V gene encodes CDR1 SQVTM and CDR2 ANQGSEA.

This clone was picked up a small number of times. The CDR3 nucleotides read TGTGCCAGCAGTTCCGGGGTCGACGGGGGTAATTCACCCCTCCACTTT. It specifies CASSSGVDGGNSPLHF. This chain connects TRBV6-5 to TRBJ1-6; the D gene is possibly TRBD1 (5 bases). Germline CDR1 reads MNHEY; CDR2 reads SVGAGI. The V gene lost 4 bases and the J gene lost 6 bases, with 16 bases spanning the gap. CDR3 length: 16 residues.

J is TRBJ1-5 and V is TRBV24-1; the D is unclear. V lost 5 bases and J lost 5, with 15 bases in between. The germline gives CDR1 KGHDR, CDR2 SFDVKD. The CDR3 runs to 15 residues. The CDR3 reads CATSAGKSGYQPQHF. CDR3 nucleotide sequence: TGTGCCACCAGTGCAGGAAAGAGTGGGTATCAGCCCCAGCATTTT.

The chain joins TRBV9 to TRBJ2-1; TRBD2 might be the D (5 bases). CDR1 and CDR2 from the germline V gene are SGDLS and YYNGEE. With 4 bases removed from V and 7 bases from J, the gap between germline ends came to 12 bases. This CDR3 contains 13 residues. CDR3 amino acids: CASSTSGVNEQFF. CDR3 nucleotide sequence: TGTGCCAGCAGCACGTCCGGGGTGAATGAGCAGTTCTTC.